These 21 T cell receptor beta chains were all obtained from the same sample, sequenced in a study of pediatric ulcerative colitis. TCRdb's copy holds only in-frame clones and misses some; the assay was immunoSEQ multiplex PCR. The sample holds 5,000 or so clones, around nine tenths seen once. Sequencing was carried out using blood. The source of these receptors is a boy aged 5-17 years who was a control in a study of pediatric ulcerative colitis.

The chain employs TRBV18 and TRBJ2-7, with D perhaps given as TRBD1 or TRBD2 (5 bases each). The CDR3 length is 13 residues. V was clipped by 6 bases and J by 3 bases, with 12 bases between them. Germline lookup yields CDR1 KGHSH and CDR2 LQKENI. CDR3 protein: CASSAGTDYEQYF. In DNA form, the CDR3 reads TGTGCCAGCTCGGCCGGGACGGACTACGAGCAGTACTTC.

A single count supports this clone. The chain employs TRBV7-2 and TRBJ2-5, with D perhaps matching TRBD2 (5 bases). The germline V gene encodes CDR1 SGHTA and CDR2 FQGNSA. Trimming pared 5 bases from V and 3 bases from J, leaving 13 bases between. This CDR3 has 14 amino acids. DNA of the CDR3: TGTGCCAGCAGCCCGGGGATCACAGAAGAGACCCAGTACTTC. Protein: CASSPGITEETQYF.

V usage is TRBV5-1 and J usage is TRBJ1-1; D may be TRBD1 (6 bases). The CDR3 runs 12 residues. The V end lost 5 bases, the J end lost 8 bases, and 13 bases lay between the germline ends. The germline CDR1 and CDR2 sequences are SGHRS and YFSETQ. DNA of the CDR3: TGCGCCAGCAGTACCGGGGGGCTAGAAGCTTTCTTT. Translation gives CASSTGGLEAFF.

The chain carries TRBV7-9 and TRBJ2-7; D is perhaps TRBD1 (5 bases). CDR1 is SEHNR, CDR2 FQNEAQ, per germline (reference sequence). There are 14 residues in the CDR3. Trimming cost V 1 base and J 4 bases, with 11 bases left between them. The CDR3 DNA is TGTGCCAGCAGCTTAGATGCAGGGAAATACGAGCAGTACTTC. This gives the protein CASSLDAGKYEQYF.

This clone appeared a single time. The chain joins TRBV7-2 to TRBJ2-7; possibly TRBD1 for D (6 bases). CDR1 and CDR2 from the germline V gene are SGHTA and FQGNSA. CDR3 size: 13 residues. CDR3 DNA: TGTGCCAGCAGCTTAGCCCCTACAGGGAAGAAGGACGTC. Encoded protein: CASSLAPTGKKDV.

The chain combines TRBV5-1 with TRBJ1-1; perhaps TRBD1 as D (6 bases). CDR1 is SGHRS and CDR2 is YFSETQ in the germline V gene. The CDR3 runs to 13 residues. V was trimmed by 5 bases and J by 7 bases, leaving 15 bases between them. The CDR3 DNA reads TGCGCCAGCAGTTCACAGGGTCGCGGTGAAGCTTTCTTT. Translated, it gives CASSSQGRGEAFF.

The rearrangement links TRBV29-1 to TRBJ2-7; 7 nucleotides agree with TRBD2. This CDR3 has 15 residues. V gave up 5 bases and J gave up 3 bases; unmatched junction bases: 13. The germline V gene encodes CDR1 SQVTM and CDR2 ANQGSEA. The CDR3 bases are TGCAGCGTTATCGGTCGGGGCGGGAGTATCTACGAGCAGTACTTC. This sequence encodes CSVIGRGGSIYEQYF.

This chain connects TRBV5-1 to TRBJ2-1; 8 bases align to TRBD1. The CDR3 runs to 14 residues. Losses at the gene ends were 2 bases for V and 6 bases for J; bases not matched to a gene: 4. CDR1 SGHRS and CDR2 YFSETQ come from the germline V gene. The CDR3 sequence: CASSLGQGRNEQFF. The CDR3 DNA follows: TGCGCCAGCAGCTTAGGACAGGGACGCAATGAGCAGTTCTTC.

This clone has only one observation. The CDR3, as DNA: TGTGCCAGCAGGAGCGGGATTGGGCGCCTCTCCTACAATGAGCAGTTCTTC. As protein: CASRSGIGRLSYNEQFF. The gene calls are TRBV25-1 and TRBJ2-1; 7 bases agree with TRBD2. From germline, CDR1 is MGHDK and CDR2 SYGVNS. The CDR3 contains 17 residues. Trimming cost V 6 bases and J 0 bases; bases outside gene matches: 11.

The CDR3 is CATSRFSGTSAEQFF. In nucleotides, the CDR3 is TGTGCCACCAGCAGGTTCTCCGGGACTAGCGCTGAGCAGTTCTTC. This sequence joins TRBV15 and TRBJ2-1; 10 nucleotides agree with TRBD2. Trimming took 3 bases from V and 9 from J; bases not matched to a gene: 8. Germline V gives CDR1 LNHNV, CDR2 YYDKDF (reference sequence). The CDR3 totals 15 residues.

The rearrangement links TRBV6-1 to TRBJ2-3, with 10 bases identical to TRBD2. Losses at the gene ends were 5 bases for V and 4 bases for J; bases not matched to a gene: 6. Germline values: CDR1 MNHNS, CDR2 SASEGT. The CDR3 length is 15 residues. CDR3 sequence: CASSLAGTSADTQYF. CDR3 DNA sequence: TGTGCCAGCAGTCTTGCCGGGACTAGCGCAGATACGCAGTATTTT.

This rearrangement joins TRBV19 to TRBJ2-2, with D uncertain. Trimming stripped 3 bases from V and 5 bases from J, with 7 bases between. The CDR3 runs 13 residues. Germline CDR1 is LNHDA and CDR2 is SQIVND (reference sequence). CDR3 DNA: TGTGCCAGTAGTATTCTCGGGACCGGGGAGCTGTTTTTT. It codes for CASSILGTGELFF.

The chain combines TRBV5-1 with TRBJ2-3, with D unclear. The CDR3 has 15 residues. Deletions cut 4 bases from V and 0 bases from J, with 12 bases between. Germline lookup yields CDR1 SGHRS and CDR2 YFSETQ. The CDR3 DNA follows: TGCGCCAGCAGCCCCCTCGGTCAGAGCACAGATACGCAGTATTTT. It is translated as CASSPLGQSTDTQYF. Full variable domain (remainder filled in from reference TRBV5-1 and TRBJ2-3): KAGVTQTPRYLIKTRGQQVTLSCSPISGHRSVSWYQQTPGQGLQFLFEYFSETQRNKGNFPGRFSGRQFSNSRSEMNVSTLELGDSALYLCASSPLGQSTDTQYFGPGTRLTVL.

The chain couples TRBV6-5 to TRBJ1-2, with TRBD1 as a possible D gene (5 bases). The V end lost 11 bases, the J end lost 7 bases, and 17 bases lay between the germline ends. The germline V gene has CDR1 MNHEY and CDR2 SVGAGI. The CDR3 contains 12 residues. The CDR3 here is CACLAGTGGYTF. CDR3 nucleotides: TGTGCCTGCCTCGCAGGGACGGGTGGCTACACCTTC.

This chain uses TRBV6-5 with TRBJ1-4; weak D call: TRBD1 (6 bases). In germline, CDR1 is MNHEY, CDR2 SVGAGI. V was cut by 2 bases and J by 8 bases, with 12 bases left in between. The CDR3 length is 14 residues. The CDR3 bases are TGTGCCAGCAGTTACGCACGGGGGCGAGAAAAACTGTTTTTT. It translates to CASSYARGREKLFF.

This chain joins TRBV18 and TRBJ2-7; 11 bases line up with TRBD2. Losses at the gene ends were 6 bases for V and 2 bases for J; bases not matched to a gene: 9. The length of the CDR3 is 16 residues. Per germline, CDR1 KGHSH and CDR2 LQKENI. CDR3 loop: CASSELTSGIPYEQYF. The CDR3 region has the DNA TGTGCCAGCTCGGAGCTGACTAGCGGGATTCCCTACGAGCAGTACTTC.

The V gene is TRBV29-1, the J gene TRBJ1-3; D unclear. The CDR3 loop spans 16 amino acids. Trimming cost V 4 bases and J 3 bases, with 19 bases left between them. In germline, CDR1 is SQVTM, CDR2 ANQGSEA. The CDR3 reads CSVGSLARESGNTIYF. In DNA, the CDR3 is TGCAGCGTTGGCTCCTTGGCGCGGGAAAGTGGAAACACCATATATTTT. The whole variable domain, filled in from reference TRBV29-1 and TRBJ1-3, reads SAVISQKPSRDICQRGTSLTIQCQVDSQVTMMFWYRQQPGQSLTLIATANQGSEATYESGFVIDKFPISRPNLTFSTLTVSNMSPEDSSIYLCSVGSLARESGNTIYFGEGSWLTVV.

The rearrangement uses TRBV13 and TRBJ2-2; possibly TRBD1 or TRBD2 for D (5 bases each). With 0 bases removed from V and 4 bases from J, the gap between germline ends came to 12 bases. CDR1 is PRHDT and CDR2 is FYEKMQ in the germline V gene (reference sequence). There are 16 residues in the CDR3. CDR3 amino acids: CASSLGSGAFTGELFF. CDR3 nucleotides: TGTGCCAGCAGCTTAGGTTCCGGGGCGTTCACCGGGGAGCTGTTTTTT. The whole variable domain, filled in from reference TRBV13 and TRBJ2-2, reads AAGVIQSPRHLIKEKRETATLKCYPIPRHDTVYWYQQGPGQDPQFLISFYEKMQSDKGSIPDRFSAQQFSDYHSELNMSSLELGDSALYFCASSLGSGAFTGELFFGEGSRLTVL.

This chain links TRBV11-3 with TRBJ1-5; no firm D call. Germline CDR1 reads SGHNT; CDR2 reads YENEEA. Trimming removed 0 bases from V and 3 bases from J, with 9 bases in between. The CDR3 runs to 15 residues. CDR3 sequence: CASSLDREDNQPQHF. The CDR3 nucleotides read TGTGCCAGCAGCTTAGATAGGGAAGACAATCAGCCCCAGCATTTT. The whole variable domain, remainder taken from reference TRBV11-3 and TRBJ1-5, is EAGVVQSPRYKIIEKKQPVAFWCNPISGHNTLYWYLQNLGQGPELLIRYENEEAVDDSQLPKDRFSAERLKGVDSTLKIQPAELGDSAVYLCASSLDREDNQPQHFGDGTRLSIL.

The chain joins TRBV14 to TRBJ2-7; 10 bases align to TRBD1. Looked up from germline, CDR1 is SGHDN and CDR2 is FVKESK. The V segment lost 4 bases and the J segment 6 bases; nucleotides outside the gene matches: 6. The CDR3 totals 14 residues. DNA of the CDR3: TGTGCCAGCAGCCCTAGACAGGGGGCCGGCGAGCAGTACTTC. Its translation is CASSPRQGAGEQYF.

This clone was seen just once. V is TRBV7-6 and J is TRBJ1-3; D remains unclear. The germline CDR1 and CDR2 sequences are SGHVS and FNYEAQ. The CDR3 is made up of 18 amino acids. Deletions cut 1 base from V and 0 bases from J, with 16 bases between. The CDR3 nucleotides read TGTGCCAGCAGCTTAGTAGGTCGTTCGGTTATCTCTGGAAACACCATATATTTT. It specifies CASSLVGRSVISGNTIYF.